Listed here is a single T cell receptor beta chain. This entry comes from a study of blood T cell repertoires in COVID-19. Overall study: From the United States, Italy and Spain came samples of acute and convalescent COVID-19. PBMCs, B-cell-depleted T cells, or T cells provided the cDNA or gDNA that made up the material.

Looked up from germline, CDR1 is LGHNA and CDR2 is YNFKEQ. Trimming took 4 bases from V and 6 from J; bases not matched to a gene: 7. CDR3 length equals 16 residues. As originally analysed: Reference gene primer amplification in the assay estimated nucleated cell counts. Sequencing was performed with immunoSEQ multiplex PCR; in TCRdb, only in-frame clones are kept and a portion is missing. V, J and clone size derive from that table, while D and trimming were established from the DNA sequence. The repertoire includes 200,000 to 300,000 clones, 80% to 90% of them detected once, and 2% to 3% sits in the top ten.

The TCR was taken from a woman aged 45 to 65 with acute or convalescent COVID-19. The sample consisted of peripheral blood. V gene TRBV4-2 combines with J gene TRBJ1-4; TRBD1 matches 11 bases. The CDR3 bases are TGTGCCAGCAGCCCAGGAGAGGGACAGGGGGATGAAAAACTGTTTTTT. Amino acids: CASSPGEGQGDEKLFF.